This passage covers 12 T cell receptor beta chains from one sample sequenced in a study of blood T cell repertoires in COVID-19. Assay: immunoSEQ multiplex PCR; the TCRdb copy retains only in-frame clones and omits some. Among about 27,000 clones listed, roughly 91% were seen once. The specimen was peripheral blood. These receptor sequences come from a man aged 45 to 65 with active COVID-19.

The gene calls are TRBV3-1 (or the pseudogene TRBV3-2) and TRBJ2-2, with D perhaps TRBD1 (5 bases). Germline CDR1 reads LGHDT; CDR2 reads YNNKEL (reference sequence). The germline V and J ends were trimmed by 4 bases and 8 bases, with 11 bases remaining between them. CDR3 length: 13 residues. CDR3 nucleotides: TGTGCCAGCAGCCCCAGGGTCAGAGGGGAGCTGTTTTTT. Translation gives CASSPRVRGELFF.

The chain combines TRBV6-1 with TRBJ1-5, with 9 nucleotides matching TRBD1. Looked up from germline, CDR1 is MNHNS and CDR2 is SASEGT. The CDR3 has 15 residues. With V trimmed by 3 bases and J by 2 bases, 2 bases remained unmatched. This CDR3 is CASSEWTGGNQPQHF. DNA of the CDR3: TGTGCCAGCAGTGAGTGGACAGGGGGCAATCAGCCCCAGCATTTT.

The chain recombines TRBV9 with TRBJ2-7; 10 nucleotides line up with TRBD1. CDR3 length: 16 residues. CDR1 and CDR2 (germline): SGDLS, YYNGEE. J lost 2 bases, V lost 4 bases, and 9 bases had no gene match. CDR3 sequence reads: CASSPDPGQGPYEQYF. In DNA, the CDR3 is TGTGCCAGCAGCCCCGACCCGGGACAGGGGCCCTACGAGCAGTACTTC.

The chain has TRBV6-5 and TRBJ1-2; 8 bases map to TRBD1. Germline CDR1 MNHEY, CDR2 SVGAGI. J lost 8 bases, V lost 2 bases, and 7 bases had no gene match. This CDR3 spans 14 amino acids. The DNA for the CDR3 is TGTGCCAGCAGTTACGCGGACAGGGTAGGCGGCTACACCTTC. It is translated as CASSYADRVGGYTF.

The chain links TRBV14 to TRBJ1-4; weak D call: TRBD1 (6 bases). The CDR3 contains 15 residues. From germline, CDR1 is SGHDN and CDR2 FVKESK. Deletions cut 4 bases from V and 3 bases from J, with 12 bases between. The CDR3 DNA follows: TGTGCCAGCAGCCCAGGGGTTCGGTCTAATGAAAAACTGTTTTTT. It codes for CASSPGVRSNEKLFF. Using reference TRBV14 and TRBJ1-4 for the parts outside the CDR3, the full variable domain is EAGVTQFPSHSVIEKGQTVTLRCDPISGHDNLYWYRRVMGKEIKFLLHFVKESKQDESGMPNNRFLAERTGGTYSTLKVQPAELEDSGVYFCASSPGVRSNEKLFFGSGTQLSVL.

The chain joins TRBV5-4 to TRBJ2-1; D uncertain. V was pared by 0 bases and J by 3 bases, with 4 bases between. CDR3 length equals 13 residues. Germline V gene sequence: CDR1 SGHNT, CDR2 YYREEE (reference sequence). The CDR3 is CASSLALYNEQFF. CDR3 nucleotide sequence: TGTGCCAGCAGCTTGGCCCTCTACAATGAGCAGTTCTTC.

The gene calls are TRBV7-9 and TRBJ1-5, with D possibly TRBD1 on 6 matching bases. V was pared by 5 bases and J by 3 bases, with 14 bases between. In germline, CDR1 is SEHNR, CDR2 FQNEAQ (reference sequence). The length of the CDR3 is 15 residues. CDR3 sequence: CASSLSGGSNQPQHF. The CDR3 nucleotides read TGTGCCAGCAGCCTATCGGGGGGCTCCAATCAGCCCCAGCATTTT.

This rearrangement joins TRBV13 to TRBJ2-2, with 10 bases that match TRBD1. Per germline, CDR1 PRHDT and CDR2 FYEKMQ (reference sequence). The CDR3 length is 17 residues. With V trimmed by 1 base and J by 6 bases, 8 bases remained unmatched. CDR3 sequence: CASSLESRQGASGELFF. The CDR3 DNA is TGTGCCAGCAGCTTAGAAAGCCGACAGGGGGCCTCCGGGGAGCTGTTTTTT.

As for this clone: The final CDR3 position lacks the conserved phenylalanine or tryptophan, pointing to a likely read error. No DNA is shown, since the ends of the CDR3 on it are uncertain; the CDR3 is the one TCRdb lists. The chain combines TRBV5-8 with TRBJ2-7; the table's D call, TRBD2, has no DNA check behind it. CDR1 SGHTS and CDR2 YDEGEE come from the germline V gene. The CDR3 contains 8 residues when both ends are counted. CDR3 loop: CASSLGGS.

V and J are TRBV10-1 and TRBJ1-5, with 7 bases identical to TRBD1. With V trimmed by 6 bases and J by 9 bases, 8 bases remained unmatched. Germline V gives CDR1 WNHNN, CDR2 SYGVQD (reference sequence). The CDR3 is made up of 13 amino acids. The CDR3 DNA reads as TGCGCCAGCAGGGACAGGCGGGATCGGCCCCAGCATTTT. It is translated as CASRDRRDRPQHF.

The chain links TRBV9 to TRBJ2-2, with D possibly TRBD1 on 5 matching bases. Germline V gene data show CDR1 as SGDLS and CDR2 as YYNGEE. The CDR3 is made up of 14 amino acids. Trimming removed 6 bases at V and 7 bases at J, with 16 bases between. CDR3 loop: CASKGVGRIGELFF. In DNA form, the CDR3 reads TGTGCCAGCAAAGGGGTGGGCCGAATCGGGGAGCTGTTTTTT. The full variable domain, with the rest looked up from reference TRBV9 and TRBJ2-2, is DSGVTQTPKHLITATGQRVTLRCSPRSGDLSVYWYQQSLDQGLQFLIQYYNGEERAKGNILERFSAQQFPDLHSELNLSSLELGDSALYFCASKGVGRIGELFFGEGSRLTVL.

This chain connects TRBV5-1 to TRBJ2-6; D gene uncertain. The CDR3 length is 17 residues. Trimming removed 0 bases at V and 0 bases at J, with 10 bases between. From germline, CDR1 is SGHRS and CDR2 YFSETQ. The CDR3 DNA follows: TGCGCCAGCAGCTTGGAAGGAGCGATCTCTGGGGCCAACGTCCTGACTTTC. Translation: CASSLEGAISGANVLTF.